This T cell receptor (beta chain) was captured in a study of T cell responses to AZD1222 COVID-19 vaccine. This clone was counted a single time. In the same sample, other DNA sequences code for this CDR3. The length of the CDR3 is 15 residues. The germline CDR1 and CDR2 sequences are MNHEY and SMNVEV (reference sequence). The V gene lost 1 base and the J gene lost 0 bases, with 9 bases spanning the gap. The protocol was immunoSEQ multiplex PCR, while the TCRdb copy is restricted to in-frame clones and leaves out a portion. The sample holds about 120,000 clones, roughly nine tenths seen once. This sequence joins TRBV27 and TRBJ1-1, with TRBD1 as a possible D gene (6 bases). This sample comprised peripheral blood, obtained on day 0 of AZD1222 vaccination. The clonotype originates from an adult in good health. The chain's CDR3 is CASSLLGGMNTEAFF. The CDR3 bases are TGTGCCAGCAGTTTATTAGGGGGGATGAACACTGAAGCTTTCTTT.